This T cell receptor beta chain was identified during a study of T cells in Graves' hyperthyroidism and ophthalmopathy. Findings of the study overall: Most thyroid clonotypes expanded above 0.001 were also detected in blood.

Disease duration was under 3 months in the ophthalmopathy patients, who also had a Clinical Activity Score of at least 3 and a NOSPECS grade of at least 4. Thyroid ultrasound and orbital computed tomography, with clinical symptoms and serum thyroxine and TRAb, informed diagnoses. This clonotype came up many times. As yet, its antigen is unknown. Template material for amplifying TCR beta CDR3 regions consisted of RNA transcripts. A set of HTBI primers served as the primers for a first-round RT-PCR of the TCR CDR3. TCRdb independently ran MiXCR on the multiplex PCR reads; one entry per CDR3 protein. The sample contains around 600,000 distinct CDR3 sequences, about 14% of which appear only once. V lost 0 bases, J lost 8 bases, and 17 bases lay in between. The CDR3 is made up of 16 amino acids. Germline values: CDR1 MNHEY, CDR2 SVGAGI.

The source of this sequence is a woman in her 50s with Graves' ophthalmopathy. Sequencing used blood. The chain has TRBV6-5 and TRBJ2-1; D gene ambiguous. Written as DNA, the CDR3 is TGTGCCAGCAGTTACTCGACCATCACGGCCGGTCATGAGCAGTTCTTC. This sequence encodes CASSYSTITAGHEQFF.